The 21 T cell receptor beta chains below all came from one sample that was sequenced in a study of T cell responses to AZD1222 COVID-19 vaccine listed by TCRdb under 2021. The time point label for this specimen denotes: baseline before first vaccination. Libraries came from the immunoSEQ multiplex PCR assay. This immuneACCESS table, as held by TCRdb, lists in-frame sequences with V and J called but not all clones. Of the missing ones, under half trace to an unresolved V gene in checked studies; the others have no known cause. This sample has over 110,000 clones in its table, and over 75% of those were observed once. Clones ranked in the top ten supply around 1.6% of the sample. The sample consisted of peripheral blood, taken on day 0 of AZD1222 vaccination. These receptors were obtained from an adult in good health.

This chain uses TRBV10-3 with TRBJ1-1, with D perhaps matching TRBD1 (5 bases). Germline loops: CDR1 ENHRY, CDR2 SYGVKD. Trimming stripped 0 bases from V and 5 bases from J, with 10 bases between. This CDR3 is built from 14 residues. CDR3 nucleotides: TGTGCCATCAGTGAGTCGTTTGGGGGGACTGAAGCTTTCTTT. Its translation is CAISESFGGTEAFF.

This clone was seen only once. The CDR3 DNA sequence: TGTGCCAGCAGCGTAGGGGCCCGAGGACTTGATGAAGCTTTCTTT. Translation: CASSVGARGLDEAFF. The chain uses TRBV9 and TRBJ1-1; D unresolved. CDR3 length equals 15 residues. The V gene's germline CDR1 is SGDLS and CDR2 YYNGEE. Trimming cost V 0 bases and J 7 bases, with 16 bases left between them.

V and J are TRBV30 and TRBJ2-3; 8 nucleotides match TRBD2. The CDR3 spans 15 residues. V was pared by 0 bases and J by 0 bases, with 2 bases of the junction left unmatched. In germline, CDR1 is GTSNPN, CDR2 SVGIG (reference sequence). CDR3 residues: CAWSVGTRSTDTQYF. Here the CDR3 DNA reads TGTGCCTGGAGTGTCGGGACTAGGAGCACAGATACGCAGTATTTT.

The CDR3 loop reads CASSRQNSGNTIYF. The CDR3 DNA reads TGTGCCAGCAGCCGACAGAACTCTGGAAACACCATATATTTT. The V and J genes are TRBV11-1 and TRBJ1-3; possible D gene TRBD1, 5 bases. The CDR3 extends over 14 amino acids. Germline V CDR1 and CDR2: SGHAT, FQDESV (reference sequence). V lost 5 bases, J lost 0 bases, and 8 bases lay in between.

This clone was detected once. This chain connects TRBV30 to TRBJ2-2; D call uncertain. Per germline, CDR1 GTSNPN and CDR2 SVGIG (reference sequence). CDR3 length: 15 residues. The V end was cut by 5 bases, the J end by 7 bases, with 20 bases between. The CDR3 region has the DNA TGTGCCTGGGTTCCCTCCATACTTGGAAGCGGGGAGCTGTTTTTT. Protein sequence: CAWVPSILGSGELFF.

The CDR3 sequence is CASSHNRGSGNTIYF. In DNA, the CDR3 is TGCGCCAGCAGCCATAACAGGGGGTCCGGAAACACCATATATTTT. This chain joins TRBV4-1 and TRBJ1-3, with 8 positions matching TRBD1. The CDR3 has 15 amino acids. CDR1 and CDR2 (germline): MGHRA, YSYEKL. Trimming took 3 bases from V and 4 from J; bases not matched to a gene: 5.

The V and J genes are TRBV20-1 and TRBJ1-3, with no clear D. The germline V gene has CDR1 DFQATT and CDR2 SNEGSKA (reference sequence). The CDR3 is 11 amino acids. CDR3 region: CSYRRMDTIYF. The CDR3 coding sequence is TGCAGCTACCGCAGGATGGACACCATATATTTT.

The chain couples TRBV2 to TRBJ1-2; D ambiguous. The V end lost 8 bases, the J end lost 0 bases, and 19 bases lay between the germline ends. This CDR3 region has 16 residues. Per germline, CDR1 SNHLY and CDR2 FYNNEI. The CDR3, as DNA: TGTGCCAGCGAGATGGGGAACTTTGACCCTAACTATGGCTACACCTTC. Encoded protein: CASEMGNFDPNYGYTF.

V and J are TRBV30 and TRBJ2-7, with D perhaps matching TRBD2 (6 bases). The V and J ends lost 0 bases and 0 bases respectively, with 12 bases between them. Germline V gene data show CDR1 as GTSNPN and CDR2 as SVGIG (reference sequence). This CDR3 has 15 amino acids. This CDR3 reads CAWSVGTLSSYEQYF. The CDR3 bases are TGTGCCTGGAGTGTCGGGACTTTAAGCTCCTACGAGCAGTACTTC. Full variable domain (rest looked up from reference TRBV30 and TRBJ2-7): SQTIHQWPATLVQPVGSPLSLECTVEGTSNPNLYWYRQAAGRGLQLLFYSVGIGQISSEVPQNLSASRPQDRQFILSSKKLLLSDSGFYLCAWSVGTLSSYEQYFGPGTRLTVT.

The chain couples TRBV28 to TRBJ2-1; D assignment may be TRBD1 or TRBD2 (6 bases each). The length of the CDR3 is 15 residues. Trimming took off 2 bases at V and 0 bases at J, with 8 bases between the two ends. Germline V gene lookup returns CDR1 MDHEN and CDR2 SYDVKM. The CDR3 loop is CASSLGGHSYNEQFF. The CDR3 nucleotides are TGTGCCAGCAGTTTAGGGGGGCACTCCTACAATGAGCAGTTCTTC.

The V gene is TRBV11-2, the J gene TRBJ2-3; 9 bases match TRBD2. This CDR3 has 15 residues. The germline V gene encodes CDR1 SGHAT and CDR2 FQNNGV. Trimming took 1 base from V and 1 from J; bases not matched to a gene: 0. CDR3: CASSLGTSGTDTQYF. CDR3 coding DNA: TGTGCCAGCAGCTTAGGGACTAGCGGCACAGATACGCAGTATTTT.

The CDR3 reads CASSPGQNYEQYF. DNA for the CDR3: TGTGCCAGCAGCCCGGGACAGAACTACGAGCAGTACTTC. J is TRBJ2-7 and V is TRBV11-3; 7 bases map to TRBD1. Trimming cost V 5 bases and J 3 bases; bases outside gene matches: 4. Per the germline V gene, CDR1 is SGHNT and CDR2 is YENEEA. This CDR3 has 13 amino acids.

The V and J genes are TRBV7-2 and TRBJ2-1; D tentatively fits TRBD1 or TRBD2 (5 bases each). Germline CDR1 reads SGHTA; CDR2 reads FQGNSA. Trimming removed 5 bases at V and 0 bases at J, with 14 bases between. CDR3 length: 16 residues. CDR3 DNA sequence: TGTGCCAGCAGCGCCCGGGGCCGAAGCTCCTACAATGAGCAGTTCTTC. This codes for CASSARGRSSYNEQFF.

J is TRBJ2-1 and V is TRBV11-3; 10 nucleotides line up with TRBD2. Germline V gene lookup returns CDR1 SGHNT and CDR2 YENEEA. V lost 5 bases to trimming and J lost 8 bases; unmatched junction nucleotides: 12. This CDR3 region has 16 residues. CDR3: CASSANLLAGWHEQFF. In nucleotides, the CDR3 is TGTGCCAGCAGCGCGAACCTACTAGCGGGGTGGCATGAGCAGTTCTTC. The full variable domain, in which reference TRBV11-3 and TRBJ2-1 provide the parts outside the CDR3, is EAGVVQSPRYKIIEKKQPVAFWCNPISGHNTLYWYLQNLGQGPELLIRYENEEAVDDSQLPKDRFSAERLKGVDSTLKIQPAELGDSAVYLCASSANLLAGWHEQFFGPGTRLTVL.

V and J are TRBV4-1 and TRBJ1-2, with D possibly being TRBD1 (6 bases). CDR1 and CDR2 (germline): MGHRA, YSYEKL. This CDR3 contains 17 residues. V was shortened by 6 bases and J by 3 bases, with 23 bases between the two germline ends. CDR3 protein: CASSQRTVLYWDYGYTF. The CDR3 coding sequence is TGCGCCAGCAGTCAAAGGACAGTCTTATACTGGGACTATGGCTACACCTTC.

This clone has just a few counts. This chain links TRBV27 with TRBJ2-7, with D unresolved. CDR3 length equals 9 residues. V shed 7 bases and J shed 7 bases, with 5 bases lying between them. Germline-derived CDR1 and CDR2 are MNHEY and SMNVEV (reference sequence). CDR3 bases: TGTGCCAGCATAACTGAGCAGTACTTC. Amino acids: CASITEQYF.

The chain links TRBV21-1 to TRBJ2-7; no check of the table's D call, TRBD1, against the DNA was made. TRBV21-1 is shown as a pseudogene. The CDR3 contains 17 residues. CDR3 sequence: CASTRTTGTAFLYEQYF. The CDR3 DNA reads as TGTGCCAGCACCAGGACAACAGGGACAGCCTTCCTCTACGAGCAGTACTTC.

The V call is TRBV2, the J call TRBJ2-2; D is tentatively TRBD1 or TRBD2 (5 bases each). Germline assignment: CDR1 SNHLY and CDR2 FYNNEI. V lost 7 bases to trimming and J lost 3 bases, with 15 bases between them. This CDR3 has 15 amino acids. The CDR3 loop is CASNNGQGDTGELFF. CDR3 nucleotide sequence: TGTGCCAGCAATAACGGCCAGGGAGACACCGGGGAGCTGTTTTTT.

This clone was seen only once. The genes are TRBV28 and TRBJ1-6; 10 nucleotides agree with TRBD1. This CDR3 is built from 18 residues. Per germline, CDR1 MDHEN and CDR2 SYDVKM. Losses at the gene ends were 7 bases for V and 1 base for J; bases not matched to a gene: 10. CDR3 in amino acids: CASKRDRGLWSYNSPLHF. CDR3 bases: TGTGCCAGCAAAAGGGACAGGGGTCTGTGGTCCTATAATTCACCCCTCCACTTT.

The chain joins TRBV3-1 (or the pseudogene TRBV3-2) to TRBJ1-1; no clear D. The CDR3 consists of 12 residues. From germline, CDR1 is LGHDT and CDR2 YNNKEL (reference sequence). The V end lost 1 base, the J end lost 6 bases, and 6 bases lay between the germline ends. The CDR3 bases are TGTGCCAGCAGCCAAGGGTGGGCTGAAGCTTTCTTT. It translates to CASSQGWAEAFF.

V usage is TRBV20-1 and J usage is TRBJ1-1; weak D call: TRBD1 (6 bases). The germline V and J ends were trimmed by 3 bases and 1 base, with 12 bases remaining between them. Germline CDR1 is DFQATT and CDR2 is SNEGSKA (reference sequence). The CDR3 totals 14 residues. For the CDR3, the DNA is TGCAGTGCTAGTGGCGCACAGGGGAACACTGAAGCTTTCTTT. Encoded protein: CSASGAQGNTEAFF.